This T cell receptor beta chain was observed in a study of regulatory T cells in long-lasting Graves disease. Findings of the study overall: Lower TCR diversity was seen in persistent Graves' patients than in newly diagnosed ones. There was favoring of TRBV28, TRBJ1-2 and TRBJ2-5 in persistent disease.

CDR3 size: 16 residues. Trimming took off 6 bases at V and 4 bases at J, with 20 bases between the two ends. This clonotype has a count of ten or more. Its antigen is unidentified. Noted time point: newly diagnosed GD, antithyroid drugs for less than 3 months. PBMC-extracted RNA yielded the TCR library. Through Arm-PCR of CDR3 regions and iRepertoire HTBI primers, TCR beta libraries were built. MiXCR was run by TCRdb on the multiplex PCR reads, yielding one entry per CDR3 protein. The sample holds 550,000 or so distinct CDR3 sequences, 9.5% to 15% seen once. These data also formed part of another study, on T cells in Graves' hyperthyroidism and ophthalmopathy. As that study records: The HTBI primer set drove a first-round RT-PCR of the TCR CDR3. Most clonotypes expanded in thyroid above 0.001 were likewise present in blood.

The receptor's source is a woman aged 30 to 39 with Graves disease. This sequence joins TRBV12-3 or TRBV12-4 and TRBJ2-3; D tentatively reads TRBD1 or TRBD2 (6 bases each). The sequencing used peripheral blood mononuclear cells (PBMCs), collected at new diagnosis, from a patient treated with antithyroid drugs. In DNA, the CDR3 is TGTGCCAGCAGCCCACAAGGGGGGATGGTCGCAGATACGCAGTATTTT. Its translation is CASSPQGGMVADTQYF.